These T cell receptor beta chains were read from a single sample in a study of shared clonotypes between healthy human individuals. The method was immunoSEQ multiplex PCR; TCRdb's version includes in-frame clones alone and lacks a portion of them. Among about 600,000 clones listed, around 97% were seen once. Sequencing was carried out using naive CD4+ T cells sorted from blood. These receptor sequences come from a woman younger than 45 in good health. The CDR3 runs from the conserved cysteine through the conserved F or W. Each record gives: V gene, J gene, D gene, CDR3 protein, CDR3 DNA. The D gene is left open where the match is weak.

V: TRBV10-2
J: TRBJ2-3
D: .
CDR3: CASSEPTKGFSTDTQYF
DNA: TGCGCCAGCAGTGAGCCGACGAAGGGGTTCAGCACAGATACGCAGTATTTT

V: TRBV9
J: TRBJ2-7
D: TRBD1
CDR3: CASSVGQGPSYEQYF
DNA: TGTGCCAGCAGCGTAGGACAGGGCCCTTCCTACGAGCAGTACTTC

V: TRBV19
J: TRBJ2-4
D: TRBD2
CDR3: CASSSRRGRENIQYF
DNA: TGTGCCAGTAGTTCCCGGCGGGGGAGAGAAAACATTCAGTACTTC

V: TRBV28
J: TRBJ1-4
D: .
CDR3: CASSGGGQVSTNEKLFF
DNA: TGTGCCAGCAGTGGAGGCGGGCAGGTTTCGACTAATGAAAAACTGTTTTTT

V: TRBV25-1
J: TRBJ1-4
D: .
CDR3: CASSDPGQTNEKLFF
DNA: TGTGCCAGCAGTGACCCAGGACAGACCAATGAAAAACTGTTTTTT

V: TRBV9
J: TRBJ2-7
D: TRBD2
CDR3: CASSGVAGVRNEQYF
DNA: TGTGCCAGCAGCGGAGTAGCGGGAGTAAGGAACGAGCAGTACTTC

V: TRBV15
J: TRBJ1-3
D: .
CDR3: CATSRDNEFGNTIYF
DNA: TGTGCCACCAGCAGAGATAACGAGTTTGGAAACACCATATATTTT

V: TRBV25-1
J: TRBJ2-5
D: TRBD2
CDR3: CASSPSGRGETQYF
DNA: TGTGCCAGCAGTCCTAGCGGGAGGGGAGAGACCCAGTACTTC

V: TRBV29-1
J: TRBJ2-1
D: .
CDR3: CSVDWNHYNEQFF
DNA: TGCAGCGTTGACTGGAACCACTACAATGAGCAGTTCTTC

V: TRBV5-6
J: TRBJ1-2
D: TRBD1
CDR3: CASSREGRQGRRGYTF
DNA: TGTGCCAGCAGCCGGGAGGGGAGACAGGGCCGCCGTGGCTACACCTTC

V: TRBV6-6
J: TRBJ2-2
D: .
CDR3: CASSYPQGGPGELFF
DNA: TGTGCCAGCAGTTACCCCCAGGGTGGCCCCGGGGAGCTGTTTTTT

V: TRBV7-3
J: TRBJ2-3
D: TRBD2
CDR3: CASSLTRGDYFTDTQYF
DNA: TGTGCCAGCAGCTTAACGCGTGGGGACTATTTCACAGATACGCAGTATTTT

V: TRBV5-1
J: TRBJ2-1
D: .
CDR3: CASKSVHEQFF
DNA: TGCGCCAGCAAAAGTGTCCATGAGCAGTTCTTC

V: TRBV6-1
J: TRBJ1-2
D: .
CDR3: CASSVGSDYGYTF
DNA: TGTGCCAGCAGTGTGGGGAGTGACTATGGCTACACCTTC

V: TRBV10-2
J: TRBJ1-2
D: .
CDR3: CASSEWGGKDGYTF
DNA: TGCGCCAGCAGTGAGTGGGGAGGGAAGGATGGCTACACCTTC